The sample holds one count of the clone carrying this TCR beta chain. Its target is unknown. The method was immunoSEQ multiplex PCR; TCRdb's version includes in-frame clones alone and lacks a portion of them. The sample includes 60,000 to 95,000 clones, 95% to 98% of them seen just once. CD4+CD25+CD127- Tregs, CD4+CD25- non-Tregs, CD4 and CD8 cells were sorted. The sample is drawn from a study of Tregs in tolerant kidney transplant recipients. General study results and limits: Validation in larger populations is needed because few patients were studied. No direct test of biological reproducibility was done here.

Germline assignment: CDR1 SGHDT and CDR2 YYEEEE. This CDR3 is built from 15 residues. The germline V and J ends were trimmed by 4 bases and 3 bases, with 16 bases remaining between them. The chain is built from TRBV5-6 and TRBJ1-2, with D possibly TRBD1 on 5 matching bases. The sample was CD4+ T cells from blood, taken before the transplant. The receptor's source is a human donor who received a combined kidney and bone marrow transplant. CDR3 bases: TGTGCCAGCAGCCCCATCGGGGGGACTCACTATGGCTACACCTTC. This translates into CASSPIGGTHYGYTF.